This TCR beta chain was retrieved from a study of immune heterogeneity within non-small cell lung tumors. Turning to this clonotype: Antigen: not known.

TCRs were amplified from about 640 ng gDNA of bulk tumor per sample. Several biopsies per primary tumor, spaced far apart, were taken during surgery. These patients got curative surgery after being newly diagnosed with untreated non-small cell lung cancer. The CDR3 has 15 residues. V lost 4 bases and J 6 bases, leaving 15 bases between the germline ends. CDR1 and CDR2 (germline): LNHDA, SQIVND (reference sequence). Study-level points and caveats: Alongside site-unique high-frequency clones, identical dominant CDR3 beta clonotypes recurred across tumor sites within a patient. Individual patients largely had distinct high-frequency T-cell receptor beta clonotypes from one another. The correlation between local T-cell clonality and local tumor mutational burden was positive, moderate in strength and statistically significant, with R 0.3 to 0.35.

It was with 32 V and 13 J primers that multiplex PCR amplified TCR beta CDR3. TCRdb analysed the multiplex PCR reads with MiXCR anew, one entry per CDR3 protein. In the table there are 20,000 to 25,000 distinct CDR3 sequences, over 25% of which are singletons. The sequence came from a man in his forties with non-small cell lung cancer. The sample consisted of lung tumor tissue. This sequence joins TRBV19 and TRBJ2-2; D possibly uses TRBD1 or TRBD2 (5 bases each). In nucleotides, the CDR3 is TGTGCCAGTAGTAGGCAGGGAGAATACTCCGGGGAGCTGTTTTTT. Protein product: CASSRQGEYSGELFF.